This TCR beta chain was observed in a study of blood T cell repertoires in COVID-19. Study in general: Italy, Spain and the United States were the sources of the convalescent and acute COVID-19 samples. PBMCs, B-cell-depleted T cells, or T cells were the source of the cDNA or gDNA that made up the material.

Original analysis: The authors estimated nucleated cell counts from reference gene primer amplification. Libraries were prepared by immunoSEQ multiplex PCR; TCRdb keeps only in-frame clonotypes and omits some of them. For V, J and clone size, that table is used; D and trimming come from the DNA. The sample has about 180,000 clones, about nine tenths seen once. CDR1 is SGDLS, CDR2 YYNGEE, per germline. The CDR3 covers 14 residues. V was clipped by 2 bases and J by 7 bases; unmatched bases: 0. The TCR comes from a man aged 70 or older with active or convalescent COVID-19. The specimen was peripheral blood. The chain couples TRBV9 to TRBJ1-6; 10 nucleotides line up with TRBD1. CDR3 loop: CASSVGQGNSPLHF. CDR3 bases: TGTGCCAGCAGCGTGGGACAGGGGAATTCACCCCTCCACTTT.